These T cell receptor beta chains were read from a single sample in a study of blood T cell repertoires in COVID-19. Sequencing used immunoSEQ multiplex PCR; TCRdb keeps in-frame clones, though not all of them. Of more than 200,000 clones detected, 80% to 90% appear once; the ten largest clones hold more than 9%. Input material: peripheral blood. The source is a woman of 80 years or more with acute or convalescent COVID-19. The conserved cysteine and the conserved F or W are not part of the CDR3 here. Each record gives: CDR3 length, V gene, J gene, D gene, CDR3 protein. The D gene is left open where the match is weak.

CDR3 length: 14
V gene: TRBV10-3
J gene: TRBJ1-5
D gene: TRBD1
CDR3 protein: AISESQGASNQPQH

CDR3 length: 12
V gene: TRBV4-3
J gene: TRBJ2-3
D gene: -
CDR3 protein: ASSQDTGRDTQY

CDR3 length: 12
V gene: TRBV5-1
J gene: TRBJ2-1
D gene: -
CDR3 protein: ASSSGLAYNEQF

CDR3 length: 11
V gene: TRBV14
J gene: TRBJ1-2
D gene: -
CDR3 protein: ASSLGTLYGYT

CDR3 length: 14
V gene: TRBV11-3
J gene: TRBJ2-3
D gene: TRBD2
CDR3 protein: ASSLVLAASTDTQY

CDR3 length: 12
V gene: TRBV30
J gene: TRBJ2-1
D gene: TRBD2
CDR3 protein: AWAPGLAGGTRF

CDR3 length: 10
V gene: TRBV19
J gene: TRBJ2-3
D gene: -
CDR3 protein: ASSMTPVAQY

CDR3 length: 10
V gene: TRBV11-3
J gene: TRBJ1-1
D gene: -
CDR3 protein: ASSLGGPEAF

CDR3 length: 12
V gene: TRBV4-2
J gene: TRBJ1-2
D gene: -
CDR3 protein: ASSLGHTTYGYT

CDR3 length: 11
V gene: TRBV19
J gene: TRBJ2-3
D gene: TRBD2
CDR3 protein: ASNLAGADTQY

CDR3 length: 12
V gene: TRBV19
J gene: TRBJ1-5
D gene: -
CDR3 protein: ASSMGVTNQPQH

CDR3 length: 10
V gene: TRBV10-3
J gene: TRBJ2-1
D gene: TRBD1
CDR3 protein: AIGTDQNEQF

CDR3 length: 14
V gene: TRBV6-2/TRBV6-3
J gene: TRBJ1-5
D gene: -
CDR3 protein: ASSYLMTPPVQPQH

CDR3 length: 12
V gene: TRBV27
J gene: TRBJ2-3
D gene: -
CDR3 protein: ASSLRVATDTQY

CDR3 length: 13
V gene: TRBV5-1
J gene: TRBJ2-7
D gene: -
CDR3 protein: ASSLESVSSYEQY

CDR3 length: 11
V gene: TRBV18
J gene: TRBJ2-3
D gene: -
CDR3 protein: ASSPRNTDTQY

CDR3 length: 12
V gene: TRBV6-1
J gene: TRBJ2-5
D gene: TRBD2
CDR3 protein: ASSEGNGGETQY

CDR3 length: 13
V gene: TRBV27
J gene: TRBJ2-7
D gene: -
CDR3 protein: ASSLYRGTGYEQY

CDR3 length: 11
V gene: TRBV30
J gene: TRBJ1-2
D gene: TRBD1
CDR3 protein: AWSHGTGGIGT

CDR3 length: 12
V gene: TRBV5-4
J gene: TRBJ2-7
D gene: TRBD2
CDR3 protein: ASSLQVGGNEQY

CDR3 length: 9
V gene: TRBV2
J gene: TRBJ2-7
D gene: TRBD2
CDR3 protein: ASMGGDEQY

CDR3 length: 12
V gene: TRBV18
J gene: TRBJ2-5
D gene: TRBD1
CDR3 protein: ASSTGTEQETQY

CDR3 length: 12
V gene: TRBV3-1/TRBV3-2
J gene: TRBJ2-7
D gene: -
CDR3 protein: ASSHMAYSYEQY

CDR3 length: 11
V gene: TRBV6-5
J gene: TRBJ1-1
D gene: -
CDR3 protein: ASSLQGNTEAF

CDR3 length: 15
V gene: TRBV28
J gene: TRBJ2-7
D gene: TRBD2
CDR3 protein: ASRVSSGTSGRYEQY

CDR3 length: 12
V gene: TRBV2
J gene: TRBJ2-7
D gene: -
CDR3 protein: ASRRQANSYEQY

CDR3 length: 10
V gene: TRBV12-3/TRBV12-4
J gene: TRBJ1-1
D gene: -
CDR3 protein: ASSDSFTEAF

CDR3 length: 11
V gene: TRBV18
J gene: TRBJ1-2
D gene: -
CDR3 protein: ASSPGQGYGYT

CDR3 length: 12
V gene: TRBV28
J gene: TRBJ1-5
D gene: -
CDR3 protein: ASSFGQGSQPQH

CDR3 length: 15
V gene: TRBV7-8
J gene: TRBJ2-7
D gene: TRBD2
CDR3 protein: ASSEPGLAGDRYEQY

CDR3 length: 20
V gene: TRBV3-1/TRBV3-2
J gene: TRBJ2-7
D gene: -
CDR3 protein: ASSQDRRGSGVSRQRSYEQY

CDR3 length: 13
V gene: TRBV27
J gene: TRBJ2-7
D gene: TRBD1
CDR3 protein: ASSLGQGDTGEQY

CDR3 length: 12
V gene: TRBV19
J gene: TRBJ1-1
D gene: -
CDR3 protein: ASTPGLTGTEAF

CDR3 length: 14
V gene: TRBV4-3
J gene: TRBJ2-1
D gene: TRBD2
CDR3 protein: ASSQVLAGALNEQF

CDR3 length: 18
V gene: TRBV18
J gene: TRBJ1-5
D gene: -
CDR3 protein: ASSPVRFSQGHNGNQPQH

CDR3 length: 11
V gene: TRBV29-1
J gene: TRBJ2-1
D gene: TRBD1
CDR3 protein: SVRQGSTTEQF

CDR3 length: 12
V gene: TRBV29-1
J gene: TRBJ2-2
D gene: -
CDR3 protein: SVEEGGDTGELF

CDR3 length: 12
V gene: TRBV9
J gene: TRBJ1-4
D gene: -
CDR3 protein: ASSPRGDNEKLF

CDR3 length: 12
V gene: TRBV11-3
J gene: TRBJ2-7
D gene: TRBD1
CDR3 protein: ASSPGTDSYEQY

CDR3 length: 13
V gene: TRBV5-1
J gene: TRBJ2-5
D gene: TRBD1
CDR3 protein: ASSSTADRVRTQY